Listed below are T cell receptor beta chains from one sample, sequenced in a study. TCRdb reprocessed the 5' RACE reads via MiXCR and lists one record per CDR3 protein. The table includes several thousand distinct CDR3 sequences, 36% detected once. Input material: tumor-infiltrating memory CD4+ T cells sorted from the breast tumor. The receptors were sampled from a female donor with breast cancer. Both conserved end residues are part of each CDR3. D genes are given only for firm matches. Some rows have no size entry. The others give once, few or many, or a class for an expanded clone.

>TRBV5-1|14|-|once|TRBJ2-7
CASSSGTVTYEQYF
TGCGCCAGCAGCAGCGGGACAGTTACCTACGAGCAGTACTTC
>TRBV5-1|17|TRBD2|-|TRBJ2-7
CASSRRLAGGPSYEQYF
TGCGCCAGCAGCAGACGACTAGCGGGAGGGCCTTCCTACGAGCAGTACTTC
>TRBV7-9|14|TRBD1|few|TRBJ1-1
CASSSPGQGTEAFF
TGTGCCAGCAGCTCTCCGGGACAGGGGACTGAAGCTTTCTTT
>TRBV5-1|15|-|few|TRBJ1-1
CASSLQGLWNTEAFF
TGCGCCAGCTCGCTACAGGGACTTTGGAACACTGAAGCTTTCTTT
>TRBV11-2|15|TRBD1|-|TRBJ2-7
CASSFSQGGSYEQYF
TGTGCCAGCAGCTTCTCACAGGGGGGCTCCTACGAGCAGTACTTC
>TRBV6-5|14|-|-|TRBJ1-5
CASSYSGSNQPQHF
TGTGCCAGCAGTTACTCAGGGAGCAATCAGCCCCAGCATTTT
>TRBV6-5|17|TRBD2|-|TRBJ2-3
CASNRTSGALGTDTQYF
TGTGCCAGCAACCGGACTAGCGGGGCCTTAGGCACAGATACGCAGTATTTT
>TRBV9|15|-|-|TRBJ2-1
CASSVGWNLGGEQFF
TGTGCCAGCAGCGTAGGCTGGAATTTAGGCGGTGAGCAGTTCTTC
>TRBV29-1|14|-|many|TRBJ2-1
CSVDKWYSDNEQFF
TGCAGCGTTGATAAATGGTACAGCGACAATGAGCAGTTCTTC
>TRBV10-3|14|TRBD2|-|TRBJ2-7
CAISDRGSRNEQYF
TGTGCCATCAGTGACCGCGGGAGCAGGAACGAGCAGTACTTC
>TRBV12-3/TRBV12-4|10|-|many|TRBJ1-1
CASSGPGAFF
TGTGCCAGCAGCGGTCCGGGGGCTTTCTTT
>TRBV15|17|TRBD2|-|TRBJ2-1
CATSRESSGRGYSEQFF
TGTGCCACCAGCAGAGAGTCTAGCGGGAGGGGGTACAGTGAGCAGTTCTTC
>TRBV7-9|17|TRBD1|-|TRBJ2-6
CASSLGQGGAGANVLTF
TGTGCCAGCAGCTTGGGACAGGGGGGGGCTGGGGCCAACGTCCTGACTTTC
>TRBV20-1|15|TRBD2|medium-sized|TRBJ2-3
CSAQGLAPREDTQYF
TGCAGTGCTCAGGGACTAGCGCCGAGGGAAGATACGCAGTATTTT
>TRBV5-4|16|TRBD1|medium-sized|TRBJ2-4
CASSASGGARGNIQYF
TGTGCCAGCAGCGCATCAGGGGGCGCGCGGGGAAACATTCAGTACTTC